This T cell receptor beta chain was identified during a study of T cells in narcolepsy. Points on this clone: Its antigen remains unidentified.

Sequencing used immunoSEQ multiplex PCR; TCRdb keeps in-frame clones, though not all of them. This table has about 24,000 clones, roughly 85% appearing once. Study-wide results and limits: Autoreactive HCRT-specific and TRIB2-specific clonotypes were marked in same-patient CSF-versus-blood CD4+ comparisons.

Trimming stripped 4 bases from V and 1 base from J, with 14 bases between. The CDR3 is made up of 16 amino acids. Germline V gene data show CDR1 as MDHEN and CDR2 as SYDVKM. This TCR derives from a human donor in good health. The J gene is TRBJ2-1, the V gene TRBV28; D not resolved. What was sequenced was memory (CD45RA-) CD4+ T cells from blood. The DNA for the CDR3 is TGTGCCAGCAGTTCGAGTTCGGTAGTGTCCTACAATGAGCAGTTCTTC. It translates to CASSSSSVVSYNEQFF.